What follows describes a single TCR beta chain. As yet, its antigen is unknown. Reverse transcribing all isolated RNA meant expressed TCRB transcripts were sequenced. The method was immunoSEQ multiplex PCR; TCRdb's version includes in-frame clones alone and lacks a portion of them. The sample records nearly 250,000 clones, less than 15% being singletons. The germline V gene has CDR1 SGDLS and CDR2 YYNGEE. Trimming took off 1 base at V and 8 bases at J, with 12 bases between the two ends. The CDR3 extends over 13 amino acids. This entry comes from a study of beta chain features in type 1 diabetes. Study-level background: The study examined 107,917,701 sorted cells across all samples.

Study-wide results and limits: Moderate yet significant TCRB CDR3 shortening was seen in Type 1 diabetes patients in all four CD4+ subsets.

This clonotype was sampled from a woman aged 40 to 49 in good health. The V call is TRBV9, the J call TRBJ1-1; weak D call: TRBD1 (5 bases). Specimen: naive CD4+ T cells from blood. Here the CDR3 DNA reads TGTGCCAGCAGCGTATCCCTGGGGGGGGAAGCTTTCTTT. It is translated as CASSVSLGGEAFF. Variable domain in full (rest from reference TRBV9 and TRBJ1-1): DSGVTQTPKHLITATGQRVTLRCSPRSGDLSVYWYQQSLDQGLQFLIQYYNGEERAKGNILERFSAQQFPDLHSELNLSSLELGDSALYFCASSVSLGGEAFFGQGTRLTVV.